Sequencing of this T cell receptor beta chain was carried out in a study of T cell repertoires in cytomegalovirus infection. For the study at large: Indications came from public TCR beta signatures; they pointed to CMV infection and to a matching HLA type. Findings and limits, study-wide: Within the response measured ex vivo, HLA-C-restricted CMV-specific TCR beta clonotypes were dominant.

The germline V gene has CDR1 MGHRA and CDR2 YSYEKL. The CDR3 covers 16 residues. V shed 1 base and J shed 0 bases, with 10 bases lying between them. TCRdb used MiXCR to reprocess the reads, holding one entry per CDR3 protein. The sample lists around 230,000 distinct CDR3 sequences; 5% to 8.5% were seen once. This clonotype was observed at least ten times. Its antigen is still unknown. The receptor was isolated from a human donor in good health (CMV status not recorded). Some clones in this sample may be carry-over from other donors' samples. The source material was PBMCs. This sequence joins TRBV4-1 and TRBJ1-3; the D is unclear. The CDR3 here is CASSQAAGLSGNTIYF. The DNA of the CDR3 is TGCGCCAGCAGCCAAGCCGCGGGCCTCTCTGGAAACACCATATATTTT.